The present T cell receptor beta chain was sequenced within a study of beta chain features in type 1 diabetes. Broader study findings: Fewer insertions but more deletions were seen at VDJ junctions in type 1 diabetes patients. People with Type 1 diabetes carried modestly yet significantly shorter TCRB CDR3s in all four CD4+ subsets.

The investigators reverse transcribed all of the isolated RNA, so they sequenced expressed TCRB transcripts. Libraries were prepared by immunoSEQ multiplex PCR; TCRdb keeps only in-frame clonotypes and omits some of them. The sample consists of about 620,000 clones, 15% to 17% of them appearing once. Via CD45RO/CCR7/CD25/CD127/CD95/CD27, cells of the CD4+ naive, central memory, regulatory and stem cell-like memory subsets were sorted. With regard to this clone: Its antigen is not identified. This CDR3 is also generated by other DNA sequences in the sample.

Sequencing was done on a sample of naive CD4+ T cells from blood. The clonotype originates from a man aged 18 to 30 in good health.

The CDR3 sequence: CASSVEGETQYF. The CDR3 DNA reads as TGTGCCAGCAGCGTCGAAGGGGAGACCCAGTACTTC. This chain joins TRBV9 and TRBJ2-5; D unclear. In germline, CDR1 is SGDLS, CDR2 YYNGEE. The CDR3 consists of 12 residues. The V gene lost 2 bases and the J gene lost 5 bases, with 7 bases spanning the gap. Looking up the rest from reference TRBV9 and TRBJ2-5 gives the full variable domain: DSGVTQTPKHLITATGQRVTLRCSPRSGDLSVYWYQQSLDQGLQFLIQYYNGEERAKGNILERFSAQQFPDLHSELNLSSLELGDSALYFCASSVEGETQYFGPGTRLLVL.